The sequence of this T cell receptor (beta chain) was determined in a study of blood T cell repertoires in COVID-19. On the study more broadly: The United States, Italy and Spain were the sources of the acute and convalescent COVID-19 samples. T cells, B-cell-depleted T cells, or PBMCs provided the cDNA or gDNA that served as material.

It was during active infection that Seattle patients were enrolled and then longitudinally followed. This clone occurred many times. The authors' processing: Nucleated cell counts were estimated from reference gene primer amplification. Profiling relied on immunoSEQ multiplex PCR, and the TCRdb table lists in-frame clones only, not all of them. V and J calls and clone size are as listed in that table; D and trimming were resolved from the DNA. The sample contains more than 300,000 clones, around 87% of which appear only once. Sample: peripheral blood. The source of this sequence is a woman younger than 45 with COVID-19, enrolled during active disease.

CDR3 sequence reads: CASGGQGSPLHF. The CDR3 nucleotides are TGTGCCAGCGGGGGACAGGGTTCACCCCTCCACTTT. This chain links TRBV28 with TRBJ1-6; the match to TRBD1 covers 9 bases. CDR3 length: 12 amino acids. Germline values: CDR1 MDHEN, CDR2 SYDVKM. V was pared by 8 bases and J by 9 bases, with 2 bases of the junction left unmatched. The whole variable domain, filled in from reference TRBV28 and TRBJ1-6, reads DVKVTQSSRYLVKRTGEKVFLECVQDMDHENMFWYRQDPGLGLRLIYFSYDVKMKEKGDIPEGYSVSREKKERFSLILESASTNQTSMYLCASGGQGSPLHFGNGTRLTVT.